The rows below give T cell receptor beta chains drawn from one sample of a study of shared clonotypes between healthy human individuals. Using immunoSEQ multiplex PCR, the repertoire was profiled, and TCRdb retains in-frame clones only, with some absent. The data hold fewer than 2.5 million clones, with roughly 93% observed a single time. Material for sequencing was naive CD4+ T cells from PBMCs. These receptors were collected from a man between 18 and 29 years old in good health. Some clones in this sample may be carry-over from other donors' samples. CDR3s include the opening cysteine and the closing phenylalanine or tryptophan. The order of the fields is CDR3 protein, CDR3 DNA, CDR3 length, V gene, D gene, J gene, clone size. D genes are given only for firm matches. Clone size is stated in some rows and not others, as once, few, many or a class when expanded.

CASSLARGSYEQYF | TGCGCCAGCAGCTTGGCCAGGGGGTCCTACGAGCAGTACTTC | 14 | TRBV5-1 | TRBD1 | TRBJ2-7 | NA
CASSPMGQNYEQYF | TGTGCCAGCAGCCCAATGGGACAGAACTACGAGCAGTACTTC | 14 | TRBV28 | TRBD1 | TRBJ2-7 | NA
CASSSRAGRSYEQYF | TGTGCCAGCAGCTCAAGAGCAGGCAGATCCTACGAGCAGTACTTC | 15 | TRBV21-1 | NA | TRBJ2-7 | NA
CASSLVGNQPQHF | TGTGCCAGCAGCTTGGTGGGGAATCAGCCCCAGCATTTT | 13 | TRBV7-2 | NA | TRBJ1-5 | NA
CASSLFTENTGELFF | TGTGCCAGCAGCTTATTCACAGAGAACACCGGGGAGCTGTTTTTT | 15 | TRBV7-2 | NA | TRBJ2-2 | NA
CASSLVMGNREHNEQFF | TGTGCCAGCAGCTTGGTTATGGGGAACCGGGAACACAATGAGCAGTTCTTC | 17 | TRBV5-4 | NA | TRBJ2-1 | NA
CASSVKGQTGGDTQYF | TGTGCCAGCAGCGTAAAGGGACAGACCGGCGGAGATACGCAGTATTTT | 16 | TRBV9 | TRBD1 | TRBJ2-3 | NA
CASTPRGRDYEQYF | TGTGCCAGCACCCCGCGGGGCAGGGACTACGAGCAGTACTTC | 14 | TRBV6-1 | NA | TRBJ2-7 | NA
CASSVELAGTHEQYF | TGTGCCAGCAGCGTAGAACTAGCGGGCACCCACGAGCAGTACTTC | 15 | TRBV9 | TRBD2 | TRBJ2-7 | NA
CASSLTGLTDTQYF | TGCGCCAGCAGCTTGACAGGGCTCACAGATACGCAGTATTTT | 14 | TRBV5-1 | NA | TRBJ2-3 | NA
CASSLQTSGRGAEQFF | TGTGCCAGCAGCTTGCAGACTAGCGGGAGGGGTGCGGAGCAGTTCTTC | 16 | TRBV7-3 | TRBD2 | TRBJ2-1 | NA
CASSLGGLGGNTIYF | TGCGCCAGCAGCTTGGGGGGTCTAGGCGGTAACACCATATATTTT | 15 | TRBV5-1 | NA | TRBJ1-3 | NA
CASSLQQGHGGYTF | TGTGCCAGCAGCTTACAACAGGGTCACGGTGGCTACACCTTC | 14 | TRBV7-9 | NA | TRBJ1-2 | NA
CASSRWGGNTGELFF | TGTGCCAGTAGCCGGTGGGGGGGGAACACCGGGGAGCTGTTTTTT | 15 | TRBV19 | TRBD2 | TRBJ2-2 | NA
CATSRDGGAGDGYTF | TGTGCCACCAGCAGAGATGGAGGTGCGGGGGATGGCTACACCTTC | 15 | TRBV15 | NA | TRBJ1-2 | NA
CASRPTRAGGTGELFF | TGTGCCAGCAGACCCACTAGGGCGGGAGGTACCGGGGAGCTGTTTTTT | 16 | TRBV2 | TRBD2 | TRBJ2-2 | NA
CASARGFSTDTQYF | TGCGCCAGCGCCAGGGGCTTCTCCACAGATACGCAGTATTTT | 14 | TRBV5-1 | NA | TRBJ2-3 | NA
CASSPRGQGVSEQFF | TGTGCCAGCAGCCCAAGGGGACAGGGCGTAAGTGAGCAGTTCTTC | 15 | TRBV9 | TRBD1 | TRBJ2-1 | once
CASSRPGPSYEQYF | TGTGCCAGCAGCAGACCGGGGCCCTCCTACGAGCAGTACTTC | 14 | TRBV5-4 | NA | TRBJ2-7 | NA
CSVERQGNEKLFF | TGCAGCGTTGAACGGCAGGGAAATGAAAAACTGTTTTTT | 13 | TRBV29-1 | NA | TRBJ1-4 | NA
CASSRMMSYEQYF | TGTGCCAGCAGCCGCATGATGTCCTACGAGCAGTACTTC | 13 | TRBV28 | NA | TRBJ2-7 | once
CASSPGQGAGKLFF | TGTGCCAGCAGCCCCGGACAGGGGGCAGGAAAACTGTTTTTT | 14 | TRBV11-2 | TRBD1 | TRBJ1-4 | NA
CASSLGLGSLTLSGANVLTF | TGCGCCAGCAGCTTGGGGTTAGGGTCCCTTACACTTTCTGGGGCCAACGTCCTGACTTTC | 20 | TRBV5-1 | NA | TRBJ2-6 | NA
CASSLRQGNYEQYF | TGTGCCAGCAGCCTACGACAGGGGAACTACGAGCAGTACTTC | 14 | TRBV14 | TRBD1 | TRBJ2-7 | once
CASSYFRETEAFF | TGTGCCAGCAGTTACTTCAGGGAGACTGAAGCTTTCTTT | 13 | TRBV6-5 | NA | TRBJ1-1 | NA
CASRQGTSGSYEQYF | TGTGCCAGTAGACAAGGGACTAGCGGTTCCTACGAGCAGTACTTC | 15 | TRBV19 | TRBD2 | TRBJ2-7 | NA
CASSILGGSYEQYF | TGCGCCAGCAGTATTTTAGGGGGTTCCTACGAGCAGTACTTC | 14 | TRBV4-1 | NA | TRBJ2-7 | NA
CASSYYLAGGHEQFF | TGTGCCAGCAGTTACTATCTAGCGGGAGGGCATGAGCAGTTCTTC | 15 | TRBV6-6 | TRBD2 | TRBJ2-1 | NA
CASSDSPIASSYNEQFF | TGTGCCAGCAGTGACTCCCCAATAGCGAGCTCCTACAATGAGCAGTTCTTC | 17 | TRBV6-4 | NA | TRBJ2-1 | NA
CSVGGEGISNQPQHF | TGCAGCGTTGGAGGGGAGGGGATAAGCAATCAGCCCCAGCATTTT | 15 | TRBV29-1 | NA | TRBJ1-5 | NA
CASSPRYGGSRYEQYF | TGTGCCAGCAGCCCTAGGTATGGCGGGAGTAGGTACGAGCAGTACTTC | 16 | TRBV21-1 | NA | TRBJ2-7 | NA
CASSLAGTRTGELFF | TGTGCCAGCAGTTTAGCCGGGACGAGGACCGGGGAGCTGTTTTTT | 15 | TRBV28 | NA | TRBJ2-2 | once
CASSLGPSFKAKNIQYF | TGTGCCAGCAGCTTAGGGCCGTCATTTAAAGCCAAAAACATTCAGTACTTC | 17 | TRBV11-2 | NA | TRBJ2-4 | NA
CASSYSRGGDTQYF | TGTGCCAGCAGTTACTCGAGGGGGGGGGATACGCAGTATTTT | 14 | TRBV6-5 | NA | TRBJ2-3 | NA
CASSWPPLAGEGNEQFF | TGCGCCAGCAGCTGGCCCCCCCTAGCGGGAGAGGGCAATGAGCAGTTCTTC | 17 | TRBV5-1 | TRBD2 | TRBJ2-1 | once
CASSLTSGGNNEQFF | TGTGCCAGCAGCCTAACTAGCGGGGGGAACAATGAGCAGTTCTTC | 15 | TRBV7-3 | TRBD2 | TRBJ2-1 | once
CAISESIGLRDSYYQPQHF | TGTGCCATCAGTGAGTCGATTGGACTAAGGGACAGCTATTATCAGCCCCAGCATTTT | 19 | TRBV10-3 | TRBD1 | TRBJ1-5 | NA
CASSFPGPGIYEQYF | TGTGCCAGCTCATTCCCGGGGCCTGGGATCTACGAGCAGTACTTC | 15 | TRBV18 | NA | TRBJ2-7 | NA
CASRSATNTGELFF | TGTGCCAGCAGGTCCGCAACGAACACCGGGGAGCTGTTTTTT | 14 | TRBV6-1 | NA | TRBJ2-2 | NA
CASSQDPPGSRGYSNQPQHF | TGTGCCAGCAGCCAAGATCCTCCAGGATCGAGGGGTTATAGCAATCAGCCCCAGCATTTT | 20 | TRBV4-2 | NA | TRBJ1-5 | NA
CASSLAGDTYNEQFF | TGTGCCAGCAGTTTAGCGGGAGATACCTACAATGAGCAGTTCTTC | 15 | TRBV2 | TRBD2 | TRBJ2-1 | NA
CASSESGRNNEQFF | TGTGCCAGCAGTGAAAGCGGGAGGAACAATGAGCAGTTCTTC | 14 | TRBV25-1 | TRBD2 | TRBJ2-1 | NA
CASSPLASGANVLTF | TGCGCCAGCAGCCCCCTCGCCTCTGGGGCCAACGTCCTGACTTTC | 15 | TRBV5-1 | NA | TRBJ2-6 | NA
CASSHGGYRDNEQFF | TGTGCCAGCAGCCACGGGGGCTACCGGGACAATGAGCAGTTCTTC | 15 | TRBV7-2 | NA | TRBJ2-1 | NA
CASSAGTGEVFF | TGTGCCAGCAGCGCGGGGACGGGTGAGGTGTTTTTT | 12 | TRBV9 | NA | TRBJ1-4 | NA
CASSYRKTGGAEKLFF | TGTGCCAGCAGTTACCGAAAGACAGGCGGGGCTGAAAAACTGTTTTTT | 16 | TRBV6-5 | NA | TRBJ1-4 | NA
CATSRGGYAGNTIYF | TGTGCCACCAGCAGAGGGGGGTACGCTGGAAACACCATATATTTT | 15 | TRBV15 | NA | TRBJ1-3 | NA
CAWSVSTPGNTIYF | TGTGCCTGGAGTGTATCAACACCTGGAAACACCATATATTTT | 14 | TRBV30 | NA | TRBJ1-3 | NA
CTPFRGSSYEQYF | TGCACCCCCTTTAGGGGGAGCTCCTACGAGCAGTACTTC | 13 | TRBV1 | NA | TRBJ2-7 | NA